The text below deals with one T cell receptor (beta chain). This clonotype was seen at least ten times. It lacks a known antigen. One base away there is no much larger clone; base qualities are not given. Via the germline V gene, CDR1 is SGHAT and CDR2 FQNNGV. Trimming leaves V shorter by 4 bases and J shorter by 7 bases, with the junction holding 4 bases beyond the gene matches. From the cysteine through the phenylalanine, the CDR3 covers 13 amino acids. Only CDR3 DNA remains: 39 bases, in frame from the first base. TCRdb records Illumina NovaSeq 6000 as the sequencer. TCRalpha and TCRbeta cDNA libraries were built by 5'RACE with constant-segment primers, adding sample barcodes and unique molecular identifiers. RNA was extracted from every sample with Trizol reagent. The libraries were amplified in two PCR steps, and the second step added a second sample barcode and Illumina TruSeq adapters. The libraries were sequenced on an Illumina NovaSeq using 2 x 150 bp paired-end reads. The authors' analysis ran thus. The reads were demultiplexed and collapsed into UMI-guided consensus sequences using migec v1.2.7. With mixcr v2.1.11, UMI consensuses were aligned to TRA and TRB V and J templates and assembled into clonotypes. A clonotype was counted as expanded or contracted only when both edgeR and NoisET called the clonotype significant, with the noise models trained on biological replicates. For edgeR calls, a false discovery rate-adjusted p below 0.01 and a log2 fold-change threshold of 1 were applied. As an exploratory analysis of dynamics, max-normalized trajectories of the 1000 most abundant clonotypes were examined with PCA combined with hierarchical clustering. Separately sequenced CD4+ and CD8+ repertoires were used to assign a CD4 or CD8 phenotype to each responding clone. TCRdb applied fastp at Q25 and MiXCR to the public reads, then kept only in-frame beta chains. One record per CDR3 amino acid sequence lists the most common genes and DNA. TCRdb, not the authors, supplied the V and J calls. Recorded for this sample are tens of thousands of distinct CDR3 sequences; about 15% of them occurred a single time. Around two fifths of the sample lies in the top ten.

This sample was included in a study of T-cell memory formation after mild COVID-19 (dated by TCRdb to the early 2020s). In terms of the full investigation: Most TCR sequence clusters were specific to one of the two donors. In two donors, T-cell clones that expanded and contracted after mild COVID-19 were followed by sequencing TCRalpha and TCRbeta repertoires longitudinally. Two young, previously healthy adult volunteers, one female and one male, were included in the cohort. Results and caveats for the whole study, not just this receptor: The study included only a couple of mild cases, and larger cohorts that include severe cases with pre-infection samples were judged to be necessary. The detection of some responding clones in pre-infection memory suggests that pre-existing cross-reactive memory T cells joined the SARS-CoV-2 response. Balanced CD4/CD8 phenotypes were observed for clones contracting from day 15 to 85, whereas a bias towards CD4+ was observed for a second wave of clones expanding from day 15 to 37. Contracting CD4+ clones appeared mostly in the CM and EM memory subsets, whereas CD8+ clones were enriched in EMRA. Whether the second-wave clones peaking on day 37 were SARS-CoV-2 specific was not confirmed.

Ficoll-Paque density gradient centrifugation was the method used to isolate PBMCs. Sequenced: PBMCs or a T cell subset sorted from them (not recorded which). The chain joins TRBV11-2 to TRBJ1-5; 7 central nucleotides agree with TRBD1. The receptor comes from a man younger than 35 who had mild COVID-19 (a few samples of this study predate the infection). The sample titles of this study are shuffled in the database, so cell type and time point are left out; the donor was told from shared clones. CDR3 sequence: CASSYRGGQPQHF. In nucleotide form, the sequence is TGTGCCAGCAGCTACAGGGGTGGACAGCCCCAGCATTTT.